A single sample gave rise to the 19 T cell receptor beta chains below, sequenced in a study of tumor-infiltrating lymphocytes in primary liver carcinoma (dated by TCRdb to 2016 to 2017). Instrument on record: Illumina HiSeq 2500. TCRbeta-specific cDNA was reverse-transcribed from about 0.45 ug total RNA using a constant-region primer and ProtoScript II reverse transcriptase. The TCRbeta libraries were prepared through three rounds of nested multiplex PCR following a slightly modified ARM-PCR procedure. Each of the first two PCR rounds ran for roughly 11 cycles and used multiplex TRBV1-TRBV30 forward primers together with a Cbeta reverse primer. TCRdb handled the public reads itself, with Q25 trimming in fastp and clone calling in MiXCR, and kept productive beta chains. For every CDR3 protein sequence, its rows merge into one entry that carries the most common genes and DNA. The sample table contains hundreds of thousands of distinct CDR3 sequences; only one count was recorded for 45% to 70% of them. The top ten hold approximately 15% of the sample.

Blood RNA was extracted from unsorted whole blood with TRIzol reagent; germline DNA came from the DNeasy Blood & Tissue kit. The sample comprised peripheral blood. These receptors all stem from a young woman with primary liver carcinoma and hepatitis B virus infection.

This clonotype was found once. V and J are TRBV7-8 and TRBJ1-1, with 8 nucleotides matching TRBD1. Looked up from germline, CDR1 is SGHVS and CDR2 is FQNEAQ. V lost 2 bases and J lost 7; bases outside the gene matches: 6. CDR3 length: 14 amino acids. CDR3: CASSLTGGDIEAFF. In nucleotides, the CDR3 is TGTGCCAGCAGCTTAACAGGGGGAGACATTGAAGCTTTCTTT.

The chain couples TRBV28 to TRBJ2-6; a possible D gene is TRBD2 (6 bases). The CDR3 has 17 residues. V was trimmed by 7 bases and J by 1 base, leaving 17 bases between them. Germline V gives CDR1 MDHEN, CDR2 SYDVKM. The DNA of the CDR3 is TGTGCCAGCACCGGGGACTGGCCCTTTTCTGGGGCCAACGTCCTGACTTTC. This codes for CASTGDWPFSGANVLTF.

A note on this clonotype: This likely comes from a read error, as the CDR3 has no conserved phenylalanine or tryptophan at its end. This chain links TRBV6-2 or TRBV6-3 with TRBJ2-7, with 9 bases identical to TRBD2. The germline V gene encodes CDR1 MNHEY and CDR2 SVGEGT. Trimming at V came to 6 bases and at J to 7 bases, leaving 10 bases not matched to a gene. The CDR3 runs 14 residues. The CDR3 DNA reads TGTGCCAGCAGCCGCCCGGGACTAGCTGGGGAGCAGTACTCC. This translates into CASSRPGLAGEQYS.

This clonotype was found a few times. This chain uses TRBV30 with TRBJ2-1; D uncertain. The CDR3 sequence is 13 residues long. V was shortened by 3 bases and J by 7 bases, with 13 bases between the two germline ends. Per germline, CDR1 GTSNPN and CDR2 SVGIG (reference sequence). CDR3 in amino acids: CAWRHRGENEQFF. The CDR3 DNA reads TGTGCCTGGAGGCATCGCGGAGAGAATGAGCAGTTCTTC.

Concerning this clonotype: This may stem from a read error, because a much larger clone lies one nucleotide away. As DNA, the CDR3 is TGTGCCAACAGTTACAGGGACGGACTGCAGCCCCAGCATTTT. Its translation is CANSYRDGLQPQHF. The V call is TRBV6-5, the J call TRBJ1-5, with D perhaps matching TRBD1 (6 bases). The CDR3 covers 14 residues. Germline CDR1 and CDR2: MNHEY and SVGAGI.

This clonotype was seen a few times. This chain connects TRBV6-1 to TRBJ1-5; 7 bases are a match to TRBD1. This CDR3 comprises 13 residues. J lost 4 bases, V lost 9 bases, and 6 bases had no gene match. From germline, CDR1 is MNHNS and CDR2 SASEGT. CDR3 residues: CASTRQGNQPQHF. CDR3 coding DNA: TGTGCCAGTACCCGACAGGGAAATCAGCCCCAGCATTTT.

V usage is TRBV7-8 and J usage is TRBJ2-7; D is unclear. With 5 bases removed from V and 5 bases from J, the gap between germline ends came to 13 bases. This CDR3 has 13 amino acids. CDR1 is SGHVS and CDR2 is FQNEAQ in the germline V gene. CDR3 in DNA: TGTGCCAGCAGCCATTCTCCCCCGGACGAGCAGTACTTC. It specifies CASSHSPPDEQYF.

The chain couples TRBV12-3 or TRBV12-4 to TRBJ2-3; 7 nucleotides align to TRBD1. The length of the CDR3 is 15 residues. Trimming at V came to 7 bases and at J to 0 bases, leaving 7 bases not matched to a gene. For the CDR3, the DNA is TGTGCCAGCACCCAGACAGGGTCGAGCACAGATACGCAGTATTTT. It specifies CASTQTGSSTDTQYF.

This clonotype occurred once. This may be a read error: a much more frequent sequence differs by one nucleotide. The CDR3 reads CSVTDGYKEQFF. CDR3 coding DNA: TGCAGCGTAACCGACGGTTACAAAGAGCAGTTCTTC. The chain carries TRBV29-1 and TRBJ2-1; D is unclear. Germline CDR1 reads SQVTM; CDR2 reads ANQGSEA. The CDR3 consists of 12 residues.

This clonotype was seen ten or more times. V and J are TRBV12-3 or TRBV12-4 and TRBJ2-7; TRBD2 matches 11 bases. The CDR3 sequence is 15 residues long. Unmatched junction bases numbered 7, after V lost 5 bases and J lost 4 bases. The CDR3 coding sequence is TGTGCCAGCAGTCCTAGCGGGAGGAGGCTGTACGAGCAGTACTTC. It translates to CASSPSGRRLYEQYF.

A note on this clonotype: This may be a read error, as it is one base from a much larger clone. This CDR3 reads CVISDGGNEQFF. In DNA form, the CDR3 reads TGTGTCATCAGTGATGGGGGCAATGAGCAGTTCTTC. The V and J genes are TRBV10-3 and TRBJ2-1; D may match TRBD1 or TRBD2 (5 bases each). The CDR3 extends over 12 amino acids. From germline, CDR1 is ENHRY and CDR2 SYGVKD.

This chain links TRBV10-3 with TRBJ1-2; D is perhaps TRBD1 (5 bases). The length of the CDR3 is 12 residues. Looked up from germline, CDR1 is ENHRY and CDR2 is SYGVKD. Trimming took 7 bases from V and 7 from J, leaving 13 bases between them. CDR3 nucleotide sequence: TGTGCCATCACCGGGACGGCGTGTGGCTACACCTTC. It yields the protein CAITGTACGYTF.

The J gene is TRBJ2-5, the V gene TRBV4-1, with TRBD2 matching 7 bases. Germline V gene lookup returns CDR1 MGHRA and CDR2 YSYEKL. This CDR3 comprises 15 residues. The V gene end was trimmed by 4 bases and the J gene end by 5 bases; junction bases not matched to a gene: 10. CDR3 protein: CASSRTCGSLETQYF. The CDR3 nucleotides read TGCGCCAGCAGCCGCACTTGCGGGAGCTTGGAGACCCAGTACTTC.

This clonotype was recorded many times. J is TRBJ2-7 and V is TRBV29-1; 9 positions match TRBD1. Germline CDR1 reads SQVTM; CDR2 reads ANQGSEA. This CDR3 spans 14 amino acids. The V gene end was trimmed by 4 bases and the J gene end by 5 bases; junction bases not matched to a gene: 9. For the CDR3, the DNA is TGCAGCGTTGCCATCCGGGACAGGGTCCACGAGCAGTACTTC. This codes for CSVAIRDRVHEQYF.

This clonotype was picked up many times. The genes are TRBV12-3 or TRBV12-4 and TRBJ1-4, with D possibly being TRBD1 (6 bases). Deletions cut 6 bases from V and 3 bases from J, with 14 bases between. The CDR3 is made up of 15 amino acids. CDR3 DNA: TGTGCCAGCAGATCCCAGGACAGTTCTAATGAAAAACTGTTTTTT. Protein: CASRSQDSSNEKLFF.

Of note for this clonotype: This sequence may be a read error, since a much larger clone differs from it by one base. The gene calls are TRBV6-6 and TRBJ2-7, with 9 bases fitting TRBD1. CDR3 size: 15 residues. Germline lookup yields CDR1 MNHNY and CDR2 SVGAGI (reference sequence). The CDR3 spells CASSGGQGTPYEPYF. DNA for the CDR3: TGTGCCAGCAGTGGAGGACAGGGGACTCCCTACGAGCCGTACTTC.

A word on this clonotype: This could be a read error, since a much larger clone is one nucleotide away. The genes are TRBV29-1 and TRBJ2-3, with TRBD2 matching 7 bases. The CDR3 sequence is 14 residues long. J gave up 2 bases and V 4 bases, and 6 bases lay outside the gene matches. Germline CDR1 and CDR2: SQVTM and ANQGSEA. CDR3 sequence reads: CSVAVAGYTDTQYF. The CDR3 bases are TGCAGCGTTGCGGTAGCGGGTTACACAGATACGCAGTATTTT.

Regarding this clonotype: A single base separates this from a much larger clone, so it may be a read error. The V gene is TRBV6-5, the J gene TRBJ2-5; D gene unclear. Germline V gene lookup returns CDR1 MNHEY and CDR2 SVGAGI. The CDR3 totals 16 residues. The CDR3 DNA reads TGTGTCAGCAGTTACTCGAAATTCTGGTCTCAAGAGACCCAGTACTTC. Protein: CVSSYSKFWSQETQYF.

The gene calls are TRBV5-1 and TRBJ1-2, with TRBD1 identical over 7 bases. CDR1 and CDR2 from the germline V gene are SGHRS and YFSETQ. Trimming removed 5 bases from V and 8 bases from J; junction bases left unmatched: 6. The length of the CDR3 is 12 residues. CDR3 nucleotide sequence: TGCGCCAGCAGGCCGACAGGGTACGGCTACACCTTC. Residues: CASRPTGYGYTF. The whole variable domain, remainder taken from reference TRBV5-1 and TRBJ1-2, is KAGVTQTPRYLIKTRGQQVTLSCSPISGHRSVSWYQQTPGQGLQFLFEYFSETQRNKGNFPGRFSGRQFSNSRSEMNVSTLELGDSALYLCASRPTGYGYTFGSGTRLTVV.